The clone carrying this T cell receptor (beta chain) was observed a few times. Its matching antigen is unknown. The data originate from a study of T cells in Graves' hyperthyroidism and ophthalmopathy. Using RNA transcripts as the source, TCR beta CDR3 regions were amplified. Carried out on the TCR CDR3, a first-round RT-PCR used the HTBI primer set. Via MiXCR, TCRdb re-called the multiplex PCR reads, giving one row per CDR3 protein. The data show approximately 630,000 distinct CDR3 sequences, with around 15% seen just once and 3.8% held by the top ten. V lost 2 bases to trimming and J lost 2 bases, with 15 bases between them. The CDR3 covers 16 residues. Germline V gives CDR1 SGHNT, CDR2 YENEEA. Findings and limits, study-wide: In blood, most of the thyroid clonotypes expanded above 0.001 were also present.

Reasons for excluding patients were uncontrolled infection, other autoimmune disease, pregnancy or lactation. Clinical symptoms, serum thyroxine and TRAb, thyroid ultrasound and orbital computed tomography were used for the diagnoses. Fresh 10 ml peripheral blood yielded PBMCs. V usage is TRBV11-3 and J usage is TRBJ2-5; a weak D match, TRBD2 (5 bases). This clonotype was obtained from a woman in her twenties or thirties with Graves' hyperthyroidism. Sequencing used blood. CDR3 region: CASSLRAGGYQETQYF. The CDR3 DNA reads TGTGCCAGCAGCTTACGGGCGGGCGGATATCAAGAGACCCAGTACTTC.